One sample yielded the 27 T cell receptor beta chains listed below, sequenced in a study of T cell changes during pregnancy in multiple sclerosis. The data were produced by immunoSEQ multiplex PCR, yet TCRdb's version contains in-frame clones alone and is incomplete. This sample has about 71,000 clones; about 91% occur once, and the top ten carry roughly 5.7%. The source was CD8+ T cells from peripheral blood mononuclear cells, collected before pregnancy. These receptors came from a female donor with multiple sclerosis, enrolled in a pregnancy study.

The chain has TRBV18 and TRBJ1-2; 7 bases line up with TRBD1. V lost 1 base to trimming and J lost 6 bases; unmatched junction nucleotides: 2. This CDR3 has 13 residues. Germline CDR1 is KGHSH and CDR2 is LQKENI. CDR3 sequence (DNA): TGTGCCAGCTCACCACGGAGGGGGCATGGCTACACCTTC. Translation: CASSPRRGHGYTF.

The V call is TRBV11-2, the J call TRBJ1-6; 11 positions agree with TRBD1. This CDR3 is 19 amino acids long. Germline values: CDR1 SGHAT, CDR2 FQNNGV. Germline trimming cut 4 bases from V and 2 bases from J; bases unmatched to any gene: 10. The DNA for the CDR3 is TGTGCCAGCAGCTCCTTATCCGGGACAGGGGGAACCTATAATTCACCCCTCCACTTT. Protein product: CASSSLSGTGGTYNSPLHF.

J is TRBJ1-4 and V is TRBV16, with TRBD1 as a possible D gene (6 bases). The CDR3 has 15 amino acids. The germline gives CDR1 KGHSY, CDR2 FQNENV. Trimming took off 0 bases at V and 8 bases at J, with 13 bases between the two ends. The CDR3 loop reads CASSQSQGSGEKLFF. Here the CDR3 DNA reads TGTGCCAGCAGCCAATCCCAGGGGTCGGGAGAAAAACTGTTTTTT.

This rearrangement joins TRBV2 to TRBJ1-1; weak D call: TRBD1 (5 bases). This CDR3 region has 12 residues. Germline V gene data show CDR1 as SNHLY and CDR2 as FYNNEI. Trimming took 1 base from V and 10 from J, leaving 10 bases between them. The DNA of the CDR3 is TGTGCCAGCAGTGAAGAGGGGTTAATAGCTTTCTTT. It specifies CASSEEGLIAFF.

The chain couples TRBV13 to TRBJ2-1; TRBD2 matches at 10 bases. J was trimmed by 0 bases and V by 4 bases; bases with no gene match: 9. In germline, CDR1 is PRHDT, CDR2 FYEKMQ (reference sequence). The CDR3 is made up of 18 amino acids. The CDR3 nucleotides read TGTGCCAGCAGCTACCGACTTAGCGGGGGGAGCTCCTACAATGAGCAGTTCTTC. Translation: CASSYRLSGGSSYNEQFF.

The rearrangement links TRBV7-9 to TRBJ1-1, with TRBD1 identical over 9 bases. Germline CDR1 SEHNR, CDR2 FQNEAQ (reference sequence). The CDR3 spans 14 residues. V was clipped by 8 bases and J by 5 bases; unmatched bases: 9. CDR3 nucleotide sequence: TGTGCCAGCCGGGGGTCGGACAGGGGTACTGAAGCTTTCTTT. It specifies CASRGSDRGTEAFF.

This sequence joins TRBV6-5 and TRBJ2-5; 7 bases are shared with TRBD1. The CDR3 runs 14 residues. Germline CDR1 is MNHEY and CDR2 is SVGAGI. After removal of 2 bases from V and 1 base from J, the junction contained 1 base not matched to a gene. The CDR3 here is CASSYGTVQETQYF. The DNA for the CDR3 is TGTGCCAGCAGTTACGGGACAGTCCAAGAGACCCAGTACTTC.

The chain combines TRBV7-2 with TRBJ2-1; TRBD2 agrees at 12 bases. Germline V gives CDR1 SGHTA, CDR2 FQGNSA. V gave up 1 base and J gave up 8 bases; unmatched junction bases: 9. The CDR3 runs to 17 residues. CDR3 in DNA: TGTGCCAGCAGCTTAGGTCTAGCGGGGGGGCTTGCTGATGAGCAGTTCTTC. This gives the protein CASSLGLAGGLADEQFF. Full variable domain (missing parts from reference TRBV7-2 and TRBJ2-1): GAGVSQSPSNKVTEKGKDVELRCDPISGHTALYWYRQSLGQGLEFLIYFQGNSAPDKSGLPSDRFSAERTGGSVSTLTIQRTQQEDSAVYLCASSLGLAGGLADEQFFGPGTRLTVL.

The chain combines TRBV6-1 with TRBJ2-7, with 11 positions matching TRBD2. The V segment lost 1 base and the J segment 2 bases; nucleotides outside the gene matches: 1. Germline CDR1 and CDR2: MNHNS and SASEGT. The CDR3 extends over 15 amino acids. CDR3 bases: TGTGCCAGCAGTGAAGGACTAGCGGGGACCTACGAGCAGTACTTC. Amino acids: CASSEGLAGTYEQYF.

This clone is a singleton in its sample. The genes are TRBV6-1 and TRBJ1-1; D not certain. Trimming left V 2 bases short and J 3 bases short, with 13 bases between. CDR3 length equals 15 residues. Germline V gene data show CDR1 as MNHNS and CDR2 as SASEGT. In nucleotides, the CDR3 is TGTGCCAGCAGTGAATCACGCGGGTGGGACACTGAAGCTTTCTTT. Residues: CASSESRGWDTEAFF.

This clone was counted between two and nine times. The chain links TRBV19 to TRBJ1-5; 7 nucleotides agree with TRBD1. Germline CDR1 LNHDA, CDR2 SQIVND (reference sequence). This CDR3 region has 15 residues. V lost 5 bases to trimming and J lost 7 bases; unmatched junction nucleotides: 11. CDR3 protein: CASSPDDRDGQPQHF. CDR3 coding DNA: TGTGCCAGTAGTCCAGACGACAGGGATGGACAGCCCCAGCATTTT.

The rearrangement joins TRBV27 to TRBJ1-1; D is unresolved. The CDR3 runs 15 residues. Germline V gives CDR1 MNHEY, CDR2 SMNVEV (reference sequence). Trimming removed 2 bases at V and 1 base at J, with 11 bases between. The CDR3 is CASSLVPRENTEAFF. As DNA, the CDR3 is TGTGCCAGCAGTTTAGTCCCGAGGGAGAACACTGAAGCTTTCTTT.

The chain joins TRBV30 to TRBJ2-1; tentative D call: TRBD1 (6 bases). CDR3 length equals 12 residues. Germline V CDR1 and CDR2: GTSNPN, SVGIG (reference sequence). Trimming cost V 3 bases and J 6 bases, with 9 bases left between them. CDR3 amino acids: CAWSLGGNEQFF. For the CDR3, the DNA is TGTGCCTGGAGCCTAGGGGGCAATGAGCAGTTCTTC.

The chain combines TRBV7-6 with TRBJ2-1; 7 bases are a match to TRBD2. Per the germline V gene, CDR1 is SGHVS and CDR2 is FNYEAQ. The junction had 8 bases not matched to a gene; V was cut back by 5 bases and J by 4 bases. This CDR3 has 15 amino acids. CDR3 loop: CASSPLGGDYNEQFF. Here the CDR3 DNA reads TGTGCCAGCAGCCCCCTTGGGGGGGATTACAATGAGCAGTTCTTC.

The chain combines TRBV5-1 with TRBJ1-1, with 8 positions matching TRBD1. Germline V gene lookup returns CDR1 SGHRS and CDR2 YFSETQ. Germline trimming cut 2 bases from V and 4 bases from J; bases unmatched to any gene: 1. CDR3 size: 13 residues. The CDR3 loop reads CASSFTGGTEAFF. The CDR3 DNA reads as TGCGCCAGCAGCTTTACAGGGGGCACTGAAGCTTTCTTT.

This clone was counted once. The chain employs TRBV27 and TRBJ2-1; 12 bases map to TRBD1. Germline loops: CDR1 MNHEY, CDR2 SMNVEV (reference sequence). The ends lost 4 bases at V and 7 bases at J; junction bases unmatched: 5. The CDR3 sequence is 15 residues long. The CDR3 DNA sequence: TGTGCCAGCAGTTCCGGGACAGGGGGCCTGAATGAGCAGTTCTTC. It translates to CASSSGTGGLNEQFF.

This clone has more than one count but fewer than ten. This sequence joins TRBV7-9 and TRBJ1-6, with no clear D. The germline V gene has CDR1 SEHNR and CDR2 FQNEAQ (reference sequence). Trimming stripped 5 bases from V and 7 bases from J, with 3 bases between. The CDR3 has 11 residues. The CDR3 nucleotides are TGTGCCAGCAGCCCAAATTCACCCCTCCACTTT. Translating gives CASSPNSPLHF.

This clone came up a few times. This sample includes further DNA sequences coding for the same CDR3. This chain uses TRBV14 with TRBJ2-1; D uncertain. Germline V CDR1 and CDR2: SGHDN, FVKESK. This CDR3 has 14 amino acids. With 1 base removed from V and 4 bases from J, the gap between germline ends came to 8 bases. CDR3 residues: CASSQVSAYNEQFF. The CDR3 nucleotides read TGTGCCAGCAGCCAAGTAAGCGCTTACAATGAGCAGTTCTTC.

The genes are TRBV9 and TRBJ1-1, with a tentative D call TRBD1 (6 bases). This CDR3 comprises 13 residues. The V end was cut by 3 bases, the J end by 2 bases, with 8 bases between. Germline values: CDR1 SGDLS, CDR2 YYNGEE. The CDR3: CASSEGVNTEAFF. For the CDR3, the DNA is TGTGCCAGCAGCGAGGGGGTTAACACTGAAGCTTTCTTT. Full variable domain (missing parts from reference TRBV9 and TRBJ1-1): DSGVTQTPKHLITATGQRVTLRCSPRSGDLSVYWYQQSLDQGLQFLIQYYNGEERAKGNILERFSAQQFPDLHSELNLSSLELGDSALYFCASSEGVNTEAFFGQGTRLTVV.

The gene calls are TRBV5-1 and TRBJ1-4; D gene ambiguous. Between the trimmed V and J ends, which lost 0 bases and 5 bases, there was a span of 11 bases. The CDR3 covers 15 residues. From germline, CDR1 is SGHRS and CDR2 YFSETQ. In DNA form, the CDR3 reads TGCGCCAGCAGCTTGGTGGGCTACACGAATGAAAAACTGTTTTTT. It yields the protein CASSLVGYTNEKLFF. The whole variable domain, remainder taken from reference TRBV5-1 and TRBJ1-4, is KAGVTQTPRYLIKTRGQQVTLSCSPISGHRSVSWYQQTPGQGLQFLFEYFSETQRNKGNFPGRFSGRQFSNSRSEMNVSTLELGDSALYLCASSLVGYTNEKLFFGSGTQLSVL.

The chain carries TRBV7-8 and TRBJ2-7, with 8 positions matching TRBD1. This CDR3 has 15 amino acids. V shed 5 bases, J shed 4 bases, and the junction held 10 bases outside the gene matches. Germline V CDR1 and CDR2: SGHVS, FQNEAQ. The CDR3 loop is CASSHPTGVGYEQYF. CDR3 nucleotides: TGTGCCAGCAGCCATCCGACAGGGGTTGGGTACGAGCAGTACTTC. The variable domain in full, completed from reference TRBV7-8 and TRBJ2-7, reads GAGVSQSPRYKVAKRGQDVALRCDPISGHVSLFWYQQALGQGPEFLTYFQNEAQLDKSGLPSDRFFAERPEGSVSTLKIQRTQQEDSAVYLCASSHPTGVGYEQYFGPGTRLTVT.

The chain joins TRBV2 to TRBJ1-2, with TRBD1 identical over 9 bases. J was trimmed by 1 base and V by 2 bases; bases with no gene match: 2. This CDR3 has 15 residues. Germline V gene data show CDR1 as SNHLY and CDR2 as FYNNEI. Here the CDR3 DNA reads TGTGCCAGCAGTGAAAGGGACAGGGATAACTATGGCTACACCTTC. Protein: CASSERDRDNYGYTF. Looking up the rest from reference TRBV2 and TRBJ1-2 gives the full variable domain: EPEVTQTPSHQVTQMGQEVILRCVPISNHLYFYWYRQILGQKVEFLVSFYNNEISEKSEIFDDQFSVERPDGSNFTLKIRSTKLEDSAMYFCASSERDRDNYGYTFGSGTRLTVV.

The chain couples TRBV11-1 to TRBJ2-1; 9 bases map to TRBD2. This CDR3 comprises 18 residues. From germline, CDR1 is SGHAT and CDR2 FQDESV (reference sequence). V trimming: 4 bases; J trimming: 7 bases; junction bases outside the gene matches: 17. This CDR3 is CASSSLGASGDPRNEQFF. The CDR3 region has the DNA TGTGCCAGCAGCTCGCTGGGGGCTAGCGGGGACCCAAGGAATGAGCAGTTCTTC.

The J gene is TRBJ1-5, the V gene TRBV19, with 8 bases lining up with TRBD1. The V segment lost 3 bases and the J segment 4 bases; nucleotides outside the gene matches: 11. Germline CDR1 and CDR2: LNHDA and SQIVND (reference sequence). CDR3 length equals 17 residues. CDR3 sequence: CASSIPAGTGLNQPQHF. The CDR3 nucleotides are TGTGCCAGTAGTATCCCTGCCGGGACAGGACTGAATCAGCCCCAGCATTTT.

The chain uses TRBV10-3 and TRBJ2-3; 10 nucleotides agree with TRBD1. Germline V gives CDR1 ENHRY, CDR2 SYGVKD. J gave up 7 bases and V 10 bases, and 8 bases lay outside the gene matches. This CDR3 has 13 residues. CDR3 DNA: TGTGCCACCCTGGGACAGGGGAACAATACGCAGTATTTT. It codes for CATLGQGNNTQYF.

The chain recombines TRBV11-3 with TRBJ2-6; weak D call: TRBD1 (5 bases). The CDR3 spans 15 residues. The germline V gene encodes CDR1 SGHNT and CDR2 YENEEA. Trimming left V 3 bases short and J 4 bases short, with 10 bases between. The CDR3 here is CASSLGRVGANVLTF. CDR3 in DNA: TGTGCCAGCAGCTTGGGCAGGGTAGGGGCCAACGTCCTGACTTTC.

The V gene is TRBV15, the J gene TRBJ2-7; 9 bases are a match to TRBD1. From germline, CDR1 is LNHNV and CDR2 YYDKDF (reference sequence). Unmatched junction bases numbered 9, after V lost 1 base and J lost 2 bases. The CDR3 is 17 residues long. The CDR3 sequence: CATSRAGGQGFAYEQYF. The CDR3 region has the DNA TGTGCCACCAGCAGAGCCGGGGGACAGGGATTTGCCTACGAGCAGTACTTC.